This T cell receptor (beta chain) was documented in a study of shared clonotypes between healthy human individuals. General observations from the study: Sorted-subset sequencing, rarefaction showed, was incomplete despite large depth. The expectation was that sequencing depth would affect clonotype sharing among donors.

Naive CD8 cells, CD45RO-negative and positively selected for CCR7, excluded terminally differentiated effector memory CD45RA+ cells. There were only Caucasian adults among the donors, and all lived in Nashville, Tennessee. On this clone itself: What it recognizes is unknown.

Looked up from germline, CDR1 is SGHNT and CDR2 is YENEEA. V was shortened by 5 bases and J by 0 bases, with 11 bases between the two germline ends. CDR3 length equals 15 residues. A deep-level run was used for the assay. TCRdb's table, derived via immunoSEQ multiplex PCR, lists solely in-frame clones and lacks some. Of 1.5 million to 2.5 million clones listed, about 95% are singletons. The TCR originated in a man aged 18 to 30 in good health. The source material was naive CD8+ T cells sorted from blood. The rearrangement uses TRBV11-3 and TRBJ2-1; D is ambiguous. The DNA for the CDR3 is TGTGCCAGCAGCCCGCTTCCTTCCTCCTACAATGAGCAGTTCTTC. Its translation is CASSPLPSSYNEQFF.